The next 23 T cell receptor beta chains were all read from a single sample in a study of CD8 T cells in ankylosing spondylitis. MiXCR, applied by TCRdb to the 5' RACE reads, yields one record per CDR3 protein. In the table there are 120,000 or so distinct CDR3 sequences, roughly 13% of which are singletons. Source material: blood, either unsorted or a sorted T cell fraction (not recorded which). The receptor source for this set is a female donor with ankylosing spondylitis or in good health (not recorded which).

The table lists this clonotype with many counts. The chain joins TRBV3-1 to TRBJ2-1, with 7 bases that match TRBD2. Germline lookup yields CDR1 LGHDT and CDR2 YNNKEL (reference sequence). V shed 1 base, J shed 3 bases, and the junction held 3 bases outside the gene matches. This CDR3 contains 15 residues. The CDR3 is CASSQGLADYNEQFF. The CDR3 region has the DNA TGTGCCAGCAGCCAAGGGCTAGCGGACTACAATGAGCAGTTCTTC.

This clonotype was recorded at least ten times. The chain is built from TRBV5-6 and TRBJ2-1; D may be TRBD1 (5 bases). Germline lookup yields CDR1 SGHDT and CDR2 YYEEEE. This CDR3 contains 16 residues. Trimming left V 2 bases short and J 0 bases short, with 12 bases between. The DNA of the CDR3 is TGTGCCAGCAGCTTAGGGGCCCCTTCCTCCTACAATGAGCAGTTCTTC. This sequence encodes CASSLGAPSSYNEQFF.

This clonotype has ten or more counts. V is TRBV12-3 or TRBV12-4 and J is TRBJ2-1, with D maybe TRBD1 (6 bases). V was trimmed by 7 bases and J by 1 base, leaving 14 bases between them. The CDR3 runs 15 residues. CDR3 nucleotide sequence: TGTGCCAGCACCGCAGGGGCAGGGTCCTACAATGAGCAGTTCTTC. It codes for CASTAGAGSYNEQFF.

This sequence joins TRBV28 and TRBJ1-1, with D possibly being TRBD1 (6 bases). The CDR3 is made up of 14 amino acids. V was pared by 8 bases and J by 2 bases, with 15 bases between. Looked up from germline, CDR1 is MDHEN and CDR2 is SYDVKM. CDR3 amino acids: CASVLPGANTEAFF. CDR3 DNA: TGTGCCAGCGTGCTGCCAGGGGCCAACACTGAAGCTTTCTTT.

In this sample, this clonotype turned up once. The chain employs TRBV7-2 and TRBJ2-3; 9 nucleotides match TRBD2. This CDR3 region has 14 residues. Germline CDR1 and CDR2: SGHTA and FQGNSA. With V trimmed by 7 bases and J by 2 bases, 4 bases remained unmatched. The CDR3 coding sequence is TGTGCCAGCACTGGGACTAGCCTCACAGATACGCAGTATTTT. Protein: CASTGTSLTDTQYF.

This clonotype was counted many times. This chain joins TRBV11-2 and TRBJ2-1; D is unclear. The CDR3 loop spans 14 amino acids. Trimming cost V 0 bases and J 15 bases, with 18 bases left between them. Germline values: CDR1 SGHAT, CDR2 FQNNGV. DNA of the CDR3: TGTGCCAGCAGCTTAGATCTGCTCCTCGGCGGTCGGTTCTTC. Translated: CASSLDLLLGGRFF.

This chain uses TRBV7-2 with TRBJ1-6; TRBD1 matches at 10 bases. In germline, CDR1 is SGHTA, CDR2 FQGNSA. With 3 bases clipped from V and 13 bases from J, the junction kept 15 bases outside the gene matches. This CDR3 has 17 amino acids. CDR3 bases: TGTGCCAGCAGCTTCCGACAGGGGGCGCGGGACCAGCCGCCCCTCCACTTT. This gives the protein CASSFRQGARDQPPLHF.

Of note for this clonotype: The junction departs from germline at one end; a sequencing error may be responsible. The J gene is TRBJ1-2, the V gene TRBV3-1, with TRBD1 as a possible D gene (5 bases). The CDR3 covers 13 residues. Germline CDR1 reads LGHDT; CDR2 reads YNNKEL (reference sequence). The CDR3 nucleotides are TGTACCAGCAGCCAAGGTACAGGATATGGCTACACCTTC. Translation gives CTSSQGTGYGYTF. Filled out from reference TRBV3-1 and TRBJ1-2, the complete variable domain reads DTAVSQTPKYLVTQMGNDKSIKCEQNLGHDTMYWYKQDSKKFLKIMFSYNNKELIINETVPNRFSPKSPDKAHLNLHINSLELGDSAVYFCTSSQGTGYGYTFGSGTRLTVV.

On this clonotype: At one boundary the junction diverges from the germline segment, which might be a read error. V gene TRBV5-1 combines with J gene TRBJ2-7, with no clear D. This CDR3 comprises 14 residues. The germline V gene encodes CDR1 SGHRS and CDR2 YFSETQ. CDR3 DNA: TGCGCCAGCAGCTTACGGACGGATTCCTACGGGCAGTACTTC. This sequence encodes CASSLRTDSYGQYF.

This rearrangement joins TRBV30 to TRBJ1-5; 8 bases agree with TRBD1. Germline assignment: CDR1 GTSNPN and CDR2 SVGIG (reference sequence). V dropped 1 base and J dropped 7; count of bases not matched to a gene: 9. CDR3 length: 15 amino acids. The CDR3 DNA reads TGTGCCTGGAGTGGGATCGGACAGGGAGGGCAGCCCCAGCATTTT. As protein: CAWSGIGQGGQPQHF.

The chain links TRBV12-3 or TRBV12-4 to TRBJ1-4; D unresolved. This CDR3 has 14 amino acids. V was pared by 6 bases and J by 7 bases, with 15 bases between. CDR3 sequence: CASSRTLNVEKLFF. For the CDR3, the DNA is TGTGCCAGCAGCCGAACATTGAACGTTGAAAAACTGTTTTTT.

This sequence joins TRBV10-3 and TRBJ2-7; no clear D. Germline-derived CDR1 and CDR2 are ENHRY and SYGVKD. V was pared by 0 bases and J by 3 bases, with 6 bases between. The length of the CDR3 is 13 residues. CDR3 residues: CAISESPDYEQYF. Here the CDR3 DNA reads TGTGCCATCAGTGAGTCGCCAGACTACGAGCAGTACTTC.

The V call is TRBV5-4, the J call TRBJ2-2; no clear D. The length of the CDR3 is 16 residues. Germline values: CDR1 SGHNT, CDR2 YYREEE (reference sequence). Trimming cost V 4 bases and J 6 bases, with 19 bases left between them. The CDR3 loop reads CASSSKGDGFAGELFF. Written as DNA, the CDR3 is TGTGCCAGCAGCAGCAAAGGAGATGGTTTTGCCGGGGAGCTGTTTTTT.

This clonotype appeared many times. The V and J genes are TRBV5-1 and TRBJ2-3, with 8 bases identical to TRBD1. The CDR3 is 14 amino acids. Germline V gives CDR1 SGHRS, CDR2 YFSETQ. The junction had 4 bases not matched to a gene; V was cut back by 4 bases and J by 3 bases. This CDR3 is CASSRDRLTDTQYF. The CDR3 nucleotides are TGCGCCAGCAGCCGGGACAGGCTAACAGATACGCAGTATTTT.

V gene TRBV15 combines with J gene TRBJ1-1; 10 positions match TRBD1. V shed 5 bases, J shed 5 bases, and the junction held 8 bases outside the gene matches. The CDR3 has 15 amino acids. Germline CDR1 LNHNV, CDR2 YYDKDF (reference sequence). In nucleotides, the CDR3 is TGTGCCACCAGCTGCCGGGACAGGGGTATGACTGAAGCTTTCTTT. It translates to CATSCRDRGMTEAFF.

On this clonotype: This may stem from a read error, because a much larger clone lies one nucleotide away. The J gene is TRBJ1-5, the V gene TRBV4-1, with D uncertain. The tail of the sequence fits TRBJ2-3 better, so the J call may be wrong. The germline CDR1 and CDR2 sequences are MGHRA and YSYEKL. The CDR3 totals 13 residues. The CDR3 here is CASSQVVSQPQYF. The CDR3 nucleotides are TGCGCCAGCAGCCAAGTCGTTAGTCAGCCCCAGTATTTT.

V gene TRBV20-1 combines with J gene TRBJ1-2; perhaps TRBD1 as D (6 bases). V shed 3 bases and J shed 7 bases, with 15 bases lying between them. Germline CDR1 reads DFQATT; CDR2 reads SNEGSKA (reference sequence). The CDR3 runs to 13 residues. As DNA, the CDR3 is TGCAGTGCTAGTGACAGGAGGCCGACTGGCTACACCTTC. This sequence encodes CSASDRRPTGYTF.

CDR3 amino acids: CSAVGQSEGWPYEQYF. The CDR3, as DNA: TGCAGTGCGGTGGGACAGTCGGAAGGGTGGCCCTACGAGCAGTACTTC. The genes are TRBV20-1 and TRBJ2-7, with 7 bases identical to TRBD1. V shed 6 bases, J shed 2 bases, and the junction held 16 bases outside the gene matches. The CDR3 is made up of 16 amino acids. The germline V gene has CDR1 DFQATT and CDR2 SNEGSKA (reference sequence).

The chain recombines TRBV20-1 with TRBJ2-3, with TRBD2 matching over 8 bases. From germline, CDR1 is DFQATT and CDR2 SNEGSKA (reference sequence). With 3 bases clipped from V and 0 bases from J, the junction kept 5 bases outside the gene matches. The CDR3 loop spans 15 amino acids. CDR3 amino acids: CSASSAGASTDTQYF. CDR3 DNA: TGCAGTGCTAGTTCAGCGGGAGCTAGCACAGATACGCAGTATTTT.

This clonotype was seen ten or more times. The genes are TRBV28 and TRBJ1-1, with D unclear. With 7 bases removed from V and 0 bases from J, the gap between germline ends came to 12 bases. The CDR3 totals 14 residues. Germline V gene data show CDR1 as MDHEN and CDR2 as SYDVKM. CDR3: CASNTRAMNTEAFF. Here the CDR3 DNA reads TGTGCCAGCAATACAAGGGCTATGAACACTGAAGCTTTCTTT.

CDR3 in amino acids: CASSLATGGNNSPLHF. DNA of the CDR3: TGTGCCAGCAGCTTGGCGACCGGAGGGAATAATTCACCCCTCCACTTT. The gene calls are TRBV5-5 and TRBJ1-6, with D hard to call. V lost 0 bases and J 5 bases, leaving 12 bases between the germline ends. This CDR3 has 16 amino acids. Per the germline V gene, CDR1 is SGHKS and CDR2 is YYEKEE (reference sequence).

This clonotype has a handful of counts. The chain carries TRBV20-1 and TRBJ1-6, with TRBD1 matching over 7 bases. The ends lost 3 bases at V and 7 bases at J; junction bases unmatched: 6. CDR1 is DFQATT, CDR2 SNEGSKA, per germline (reference sequence). The CDR3 is made up of 14 amino acids. The CDR3 bases are TGCAGTGCTAGGACAGGGACCGGGAATTCACCCCTCCACTTT. Its translation: CSARTGTGNSPLHF.

The chain employs TRBV20-1 and TRBJ1-6; no reliable D call. Trimming pared 6 bases from V and 0 bases from J, leaving 12 bases between. Germline V gene lookup returns CDR1 DFQATT and CDR2 SNEGSKA (reference sequence). The CDR3 runs to 15 residues. CDR3 DNA: TGCAGTGCGGGAAAGGGTTTCTCCTATAATTCACCCCTCCACTTT. Translation: CSAGKGFSYNSPLHF.